The next 10 T cell receptor beta chains were all read from a single sample in a study of T-cell memory formation after mild COVID-19. TCRdb recomputed calls from the 5' RACE reads with MiXCR, one row per CDR3 protein. This sample has 140,000 or so distinct CDR3 sequences, with 15% to 20% found just once. Sequencing input: PBMCs or a T cell subset sorted from them (not recorded which). The receptors here all came from an adult woman who had mild COVID-19 (a few samples of this study predate the infection). Cell type and time point are not known.

This clonotype was seen a few times. The chain links TRBV12-3 or TRBV12-4 to TRBJ2-5; D is unresolved. The CDR3 runs 14 residues. Deletions cut 4 bases from V and 0 bases from J, with 9 bases between. Here the CDR3 reads CASSSLWYQETQYF. CDR3 in DNA: TGTGCCAGCAGTTCGCTATGGTACCAAGAGACCCAGTACTTC.

This chain links TRBV6-5 with TRBJ1-2; 8 positions agree with TRBD1. Trimming removed 6 bases from V and 4 bases from J; junction bases left unmatched: 16. CDR3 size: 17 residues. Germline CDR1 and CDR2: MNHEY and SVGAGI. The CDR3 DNA sequence: TGTGCCAGCAGACGCCGGGGACAGGCTGCAACTCCCTATGGCTACACCTTC. Translated, it gives CASRRRGQAATPYGYTF.

There are a few counts of this clonotype. The chain has TRBV7-3 and TRBJ2-1; D may be TRBD2 (6 bases). CDR1 and CDR2 from the germline V gene are SGHTA and FQGTGA. V was clipped by 6 bases and J by 1 base, with 13 bases between them. This CDR3 is 15 amino acids long. CDR3 in amino acids: CASRGGTGSYNEQFF. The CDR3, as DNA: TGTGCCAGCAGGGGCGGGACTGGGTCCTACAATGAGCAGTTCTTC. Full variable domain (missing parts from reference TRBV7-3 and TRBJ2-1): GAGVSQTPSNKVTEKGKYVELRCDPISGHTALYWYRQSLGQGPEFLIYFQGTGAADDSGLPNDRFFAVRPEGSVSTLKIQRTERGDSAVYLCASRGGTGSYNEQFFGPGTRLTVL.

This clonotype was observed a single time. The V and J genes are TRBV9 and TRBJ1-1; weak D call: TRBD1 (5 bases). Germline CDR1 is SGDLS and CDR2 is YYNGEE. This CDR3 region has 13 residues. Trimming removed 3 bases at V and 5 bases at J, with 11 bases between. CDR3 sequence (DNA): TGTGCCAGCAGCGATGGGGGGGGAACTGAAGCTTTCTTT. Translating it yields CASSDGGGTEAFF.

This chain uses TRBV5-4 with TRBJ2-1; a weak D match, TRBD2 (6 bases). Between the trimmed V and J ends, which lost 4 bases and 2 bases, there was a span of 13 bases. The CDR3 is 15 residues long. Germline V gives CDR1 SGHNT, CDR2 YYREEE (reference sequence). The CDR3 DNA reads TGTGCCAGCAGCGAAGGCGGGGTTACCTACAATGAGCAGTTCTTC. This gives the protein CASSEGGVTYNEQFF.

Here the CDR3 reads CASSIGEISYNEQFF. In nucleotides, the CDR3 is TGTGCCAGTAGTATTGGCGAGATCTCCTACAATGAGCAGTTCTTC. J is TRBJ2-1 and V is TRBV19; D not resolved. Germline V gives CDR1 LNHDA, CDR2 SQIVND (reference sequence). This CDR3 is built from 15 residues. Trimming took 3 bases from V and 0 from J, leaving 9 bases between them.

This chain uses TRBV4-1 with TRBJ2-2; no definite D call. CDR3 length: 15 amino acids. The germline V and J ends were trimmed by 3 bases and 1 base, with 9 bases remaining between them. Germline-derived CDR1 and CDR2 are MGHRA and YSYEKL. The CDR3 DNA sequence: TGCGCCAGCAGCCAGGGAACACGGAACACCGGGGAGCTGTTTTTT. The encoded protein is CASSQGTRNTGELFF.

This clonotype was seen ten or more times. The V and J genes are TRBV7-2 and TRBJ2-2, with TRBD2 identical over 9 bases. J was trimmed by 1 base and V by 8 bases; bases with no gene match: 14. CDR1 and CDR2 from the germline V gene are SGHTA and FQGNSA. CDR3 length: 18 residues. CDR3 protein: CASPAGLAGSGNTGELFF. The CDR3 nucleotides read TGTGCCAGCCCCGCGGGGCTAGCGGGATCGGGGAACACCGGGGAGCTGTTTTTT. The variable domain in full, completed from reference TRBV7-2 and TRBJ2-2, reads GAGVSQSPSNKVTEKGKDVELRCDPISGHTALYWYRQSLGQGLEFLIYFQGNSAPDKSGLPSDRFSAERTGGSVSTLTIQRTQQEDSAVYLCASPAGLAGSGNTGELFFGEGSRLTVL.

This chain joins TRBV15 and TRBJ2-3, with 10 positions matching TRBD2. The germline CDR1 and CDR2 sequences are LNHNV and YYDKDF (reference sequence). V was clipped by 0 bases and J by 10 bases; unmatched bases: 1. CDR3 length: 13 residues. CDR3 sequence reads: CATSREGLAAQYF. CDR3 bases: TGTGCCACCAGCAGAGAAGGACTAGCGGCGCAGTATTTT.

This clonotype showed up just a few times. V and J are TRBV6-2 or TRBV6-3 and TRBJ2-4, with a tentative D call TRBD1 (6 bases). Germline values: CDR1 MNHEY, CDR2 SVGEGT. The CDR3 is made up of 13 amino acids. Trimming cost V 6 bases and J 10 bases, with 16 bases left between them. The CDR3 DNA follows: TGTGCCAGCAGCCCCTCGGGACACCCGATTCAGTACTTC. As protein: CASSPSGHPIQYF.